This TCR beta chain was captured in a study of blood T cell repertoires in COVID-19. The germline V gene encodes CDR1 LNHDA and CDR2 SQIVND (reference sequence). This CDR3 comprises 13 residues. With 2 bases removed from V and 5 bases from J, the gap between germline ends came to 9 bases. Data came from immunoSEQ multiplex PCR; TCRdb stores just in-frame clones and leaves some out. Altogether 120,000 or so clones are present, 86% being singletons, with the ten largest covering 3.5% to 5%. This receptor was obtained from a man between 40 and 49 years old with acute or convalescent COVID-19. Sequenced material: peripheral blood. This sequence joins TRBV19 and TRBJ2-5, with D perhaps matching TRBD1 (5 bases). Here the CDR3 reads CASSIPGWETQYF. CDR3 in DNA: TGTGCCAGTAGTATACCAGGGTGGGAGACCCAGTACTTC.